This paragraph reports one T cell receptor (beta chain). Its antigen remains unidentified. The data originate from a study of vaccination and CD4 T cells after COVID-19. For the study at large: There were six male and four female convalescents, and two of them were Hispanic.

Treatment: roughly 10-day PBMC culture with coronavirus spike peptide pools or control peptides (ViraFEST assay). V lost 6 bases to trimming and J lost 0 bases, with 17 bases between them. Germline CDR1 and CDR2: DFQATT and SNEGSKA (reference sequence). The CDR3 is 15 amino acids. The Oncomine TCR Beta short-read assay sequenced DNA from cultured CD4+ T cells. Via MiXCR, TCRdb re-called the PCR reads, giving one row per CDR3 protein. Of fewer than 15,000 distinct CDR3 sequences listed, roughly four fifths were seen once; the top ten hold about a quarter. V is TRBV20-1 and J is TRBJ2-5, with D perhaps matching TRBD2 (6 bases). Material: CD4+ T cells from blood, cultured in vitro. This sequence originates from a human donor who had recovered from COVID-19. In DNA form, the CDR3 reads TGCAGTGCCCGCCGGGCTAGCGAGGACCAAGAGACCCAGTACTTC. This encodes CSARRASEDQETQYF.